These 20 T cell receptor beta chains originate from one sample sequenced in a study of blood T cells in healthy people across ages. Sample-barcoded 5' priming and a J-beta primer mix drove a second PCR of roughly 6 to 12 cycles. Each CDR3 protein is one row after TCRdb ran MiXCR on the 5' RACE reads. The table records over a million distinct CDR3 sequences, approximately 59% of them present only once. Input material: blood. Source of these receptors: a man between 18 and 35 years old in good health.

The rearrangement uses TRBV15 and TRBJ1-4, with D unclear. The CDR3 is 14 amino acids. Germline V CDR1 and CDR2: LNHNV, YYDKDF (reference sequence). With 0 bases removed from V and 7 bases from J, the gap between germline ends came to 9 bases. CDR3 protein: CATSRDPGVEKLFF. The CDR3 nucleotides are TGTGCCACCAGCAGAGATCCCGGGGTTGAAAAACTGTTTTTT.

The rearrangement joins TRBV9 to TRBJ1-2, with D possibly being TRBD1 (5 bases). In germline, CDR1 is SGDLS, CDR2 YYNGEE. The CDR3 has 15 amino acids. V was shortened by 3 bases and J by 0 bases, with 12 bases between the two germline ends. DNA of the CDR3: TGTGCCAGCAGCGCTGGCGACAGTCCTAACTATGGCTACACCTTC. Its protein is CASSAGDSPNYGYTF.

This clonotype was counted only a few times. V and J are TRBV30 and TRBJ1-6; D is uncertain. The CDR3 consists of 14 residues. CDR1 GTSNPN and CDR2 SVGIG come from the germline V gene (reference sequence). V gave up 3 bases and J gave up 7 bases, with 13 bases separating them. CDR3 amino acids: CAWRAPSRNSPLHF. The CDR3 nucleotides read TGTGCCTGGAGGGCTCCCAGTCGAAATTCACCCCTCCACTTT.

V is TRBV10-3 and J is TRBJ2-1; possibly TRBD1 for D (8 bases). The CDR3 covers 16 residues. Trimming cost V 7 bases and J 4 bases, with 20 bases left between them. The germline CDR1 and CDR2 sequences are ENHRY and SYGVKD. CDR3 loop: CAIKQGEGLGYNEQFF. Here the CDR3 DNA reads TGTGCCATCAAACAGGGGGAGGGGTTAGGTTACAATGAGCAGTTCTTC.

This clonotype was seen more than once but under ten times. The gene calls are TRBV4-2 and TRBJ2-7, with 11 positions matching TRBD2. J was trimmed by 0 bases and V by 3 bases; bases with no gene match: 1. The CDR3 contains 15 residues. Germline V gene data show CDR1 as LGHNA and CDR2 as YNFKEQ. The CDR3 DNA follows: TGTGCCAGCAGCCATCTAGCGGGGGGCTCCTACGAGCAGTACTTC. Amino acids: CASSHLAGGSYEQYF.

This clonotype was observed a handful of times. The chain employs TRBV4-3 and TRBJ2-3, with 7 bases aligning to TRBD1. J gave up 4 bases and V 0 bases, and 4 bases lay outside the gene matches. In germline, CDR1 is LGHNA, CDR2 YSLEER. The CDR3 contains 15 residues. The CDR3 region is CASSQDWQGADTQYF. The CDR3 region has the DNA TGCGCCAGCAGCCAAGATTGGCAGGGGGCAGATACGCAGTATTTT.

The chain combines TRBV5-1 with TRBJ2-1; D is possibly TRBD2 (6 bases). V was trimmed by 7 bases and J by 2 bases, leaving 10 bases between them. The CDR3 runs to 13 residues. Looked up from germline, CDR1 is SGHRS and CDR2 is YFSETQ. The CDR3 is CASGGWTYNEQFF. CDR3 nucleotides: TGCGCCAGCGGGGGGTGGACCTACAATGAGCAGTTCTTC.

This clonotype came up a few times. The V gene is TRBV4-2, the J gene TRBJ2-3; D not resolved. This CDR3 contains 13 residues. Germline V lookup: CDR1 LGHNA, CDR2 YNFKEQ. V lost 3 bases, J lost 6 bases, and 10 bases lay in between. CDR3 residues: CASSHGPGDTQYF. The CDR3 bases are TGTGCCAGCAGCCACGGCCCGGGTGATACGCAGTATTTT.

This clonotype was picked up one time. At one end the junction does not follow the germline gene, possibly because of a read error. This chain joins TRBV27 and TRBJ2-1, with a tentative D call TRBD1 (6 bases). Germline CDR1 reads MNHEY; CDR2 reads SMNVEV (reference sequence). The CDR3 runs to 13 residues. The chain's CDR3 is CASSSDSYNEKFF. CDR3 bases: TGTGCCAGCAGTTCGGACAGTTACAATGAGAAGTTCTTC.

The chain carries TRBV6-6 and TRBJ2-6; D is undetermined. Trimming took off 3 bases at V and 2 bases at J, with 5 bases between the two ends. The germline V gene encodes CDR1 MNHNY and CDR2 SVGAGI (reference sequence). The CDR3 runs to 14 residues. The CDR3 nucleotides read TGTGCCAGCAGTTATAACCCTGGGGCCAACGTCCTGACTTTC. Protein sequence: CASSYNPGANVLTF.

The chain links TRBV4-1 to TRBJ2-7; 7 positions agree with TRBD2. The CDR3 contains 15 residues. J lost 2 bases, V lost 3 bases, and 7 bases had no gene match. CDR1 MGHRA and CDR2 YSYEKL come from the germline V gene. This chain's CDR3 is CASSQTSSPTYEQYF. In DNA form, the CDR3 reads TGCGCCAGCAGCCAGACTAGCTCCCCTACCTACGAGCAGTACTTC.

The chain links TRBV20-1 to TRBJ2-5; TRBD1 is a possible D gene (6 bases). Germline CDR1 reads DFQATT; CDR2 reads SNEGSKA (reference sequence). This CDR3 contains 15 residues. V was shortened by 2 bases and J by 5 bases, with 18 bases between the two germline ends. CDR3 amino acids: CSARWLPGVLETQYF. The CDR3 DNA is TGCAGTGCTAGATGGCTTCCAGGGGTATTGGAGACCCAGTACTTC.

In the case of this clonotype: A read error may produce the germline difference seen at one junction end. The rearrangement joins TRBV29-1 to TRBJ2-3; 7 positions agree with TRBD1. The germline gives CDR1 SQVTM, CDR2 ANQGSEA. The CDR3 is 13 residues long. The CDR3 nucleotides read TGCAGCGTCCAGGGGGTGGGCACAGGTACGCAGTATTTT. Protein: CSVQGVGTGTQYF.

CDR3 region: CASSLGGTASQEQYF. The CDR3 DNA sequence: TGTGCCAGCAGTTTAGGGGGGACGGCTTCCCAGGAGCAGTACTTC. The chain recombines TRBV27 with TRBJ2-5; the D gene is possibly TRBD2 (6 bases). V was trimmed by 2 bases and J by 11 bases, leaving 21 bases between them. This CDR3 comprises 15 residues. Germline loops: CDR1 MNHEY, CDR2 SMNVEV (reference sequence).

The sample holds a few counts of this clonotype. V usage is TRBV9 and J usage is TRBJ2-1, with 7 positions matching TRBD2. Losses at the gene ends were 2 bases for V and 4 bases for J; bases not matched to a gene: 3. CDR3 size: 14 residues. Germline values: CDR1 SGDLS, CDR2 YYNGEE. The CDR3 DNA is TGTGCCAGCAGCGTGACTAGCCTTTACAATGAGCAGTTCTTC. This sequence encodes CASSVTSLYNEQFF.

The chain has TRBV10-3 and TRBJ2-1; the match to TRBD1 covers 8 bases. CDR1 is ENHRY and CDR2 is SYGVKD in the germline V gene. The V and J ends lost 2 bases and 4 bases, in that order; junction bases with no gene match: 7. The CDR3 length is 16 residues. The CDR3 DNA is TGTGCCATCAGTGAGGAAGGTACAGGGGGATACAATGAGCAGTTCTTC. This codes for CAISEEGTGGYNEQFF.

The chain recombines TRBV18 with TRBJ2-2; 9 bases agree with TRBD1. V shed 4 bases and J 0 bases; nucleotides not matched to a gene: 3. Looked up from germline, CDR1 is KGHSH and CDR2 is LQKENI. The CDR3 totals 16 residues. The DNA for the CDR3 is TGTGCCAGCTCACTGACAGGGGGTTCGAACACCGGGGAGCTGTTTTTT. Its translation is CASSLTGGSNTGELFF.

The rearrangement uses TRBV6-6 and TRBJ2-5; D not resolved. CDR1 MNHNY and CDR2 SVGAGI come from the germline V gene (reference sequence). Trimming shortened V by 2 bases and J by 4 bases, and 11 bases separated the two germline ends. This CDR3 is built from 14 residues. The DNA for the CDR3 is TGTGCCAGCAGTTACAAATCGAATCGAGAGACCCAGTACTTC. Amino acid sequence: CASSYKSNRETQYF.

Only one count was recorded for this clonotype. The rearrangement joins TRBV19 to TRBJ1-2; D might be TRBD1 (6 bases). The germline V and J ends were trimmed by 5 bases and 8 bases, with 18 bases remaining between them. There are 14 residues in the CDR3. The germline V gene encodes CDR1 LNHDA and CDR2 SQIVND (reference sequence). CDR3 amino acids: CASSFRGTSIGYTF. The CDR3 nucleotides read TGTGCCAGTAGTTTCCGTGGGACATCGATCGGCTACACCTTC. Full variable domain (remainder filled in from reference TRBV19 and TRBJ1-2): DGGITQSPKYLFRKEGQNVTLSCEQNLNHDAMYWYRQDPGQGLRLIYYSQIVNDFQKGDIAEGYSVSREKKESFPLTVTSAQKNPTAFYLCASSFRGTSIGYTFGSGTRLTVV.

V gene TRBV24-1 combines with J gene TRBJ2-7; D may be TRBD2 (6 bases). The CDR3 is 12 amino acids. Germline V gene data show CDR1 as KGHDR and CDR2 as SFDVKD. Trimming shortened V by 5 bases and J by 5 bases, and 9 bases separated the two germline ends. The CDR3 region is CATSAGDDEQYF. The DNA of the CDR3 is TGTGCCACCAGTGCGGGGGACGACGAGCAGTACTTC.